The next 13 T cell receptor beta chains were all read from a single sample in a study of T cells in Graves' hyperthyroidism and ophthalmopathy. Amplified regions were TCR beta CDR3 sequences from RNA transcripts. With the HTBI primer set, the TCR CDR3 went through a first round of RT-PCR. TCRdb processed the multiplex PCR reads anew with MiXCR; each CDR3 protein has one entry. The sample includes roughly 700,000 distinct CDR3 sequences, roughly a sixth seen only once; the top ten take about a sixth. What was sequenced was blood. These receptors were obtained from a middle-aged man with Graves' hyperthyroidism.

The table lists this clonotype with many counts. The rearrangement links TRBV7-2 to TRBJ1-1; D not resolved. CDR3 size: 13 residues. Germline V gene data show CDR1 as SGHTA and CDR2 as FQGNSA. Deletions cut 3 bases from V and 0 bases from J, with 5 bases between. CDR3 loop: CASSLYMNTEAFF. CDR3 bases: TGTGCCAGCAGCTTGTACATGAACACTGAAGCTTTCTTT.

This clonotype has a handful of counts. The chain carries TRBV6-2 or TRBV6-3 and TRBJ1-5; 8 nucleotides line up with TRBD1. Trimming cost V 0 bases and J 2 bases; bases outside gene matches: 12. The CDR3 spans 19 residues. Germline CDR1 MNHEY, CDR2 SVGEGT. CDR3 coding DNA: TGTGCCAGCAGTTACTCTGACGGACAGGGAATGTGGGGCAATCAGCCCCAGCATTTT. Amino acids: CASSYSDGQGMWGNQPQHF.

The J gene is TRBJ2-7, the V gene TRBV20-1; tentatively, D is TRBD2 (6 bases). Trimming removed 5 bases from V and 9 bases from J, with 23 bases in between. The CDR3 is 14 residues long. The germline V gene encodes CDR1 DFQATT and CDR2 SNEGSKA (reference sequence). The CDR3 DNA reads TGCAGTGCTTACCTCGGGACTCAATCTTCAGGGCAGTACTTC. Its translation: CSAYLGTQSSGQYF.

At least ten counts were recorded for this clonotype. J is TRBJ2-4 and V is TRBV27; 8 bases are a match to TRBD1. Germline CDR1 reads MNHEY; CDR2 reads SMNVEV (reference sequence). V shed 0 bases, J shed 9 bases, and the junction held 7 bases outside the gene matches. The CDR3 extends over 15 amino acids. CDR3 coding DNA: TGTGCCAGCAGTTTATCTGGGACAGGAGGGTCCATTCAGTACTTC. Translating gives CASSLSGTGGSIQYF.

This clonotype was counted ten times or more. The chain is built from TRBV10-3 and TRBJ1-2; D not certain. The germline V gene encodes CDR1 ENHRY and CDR2 SYGVKD. The CDR3 extends over 15 amino acids. V dropped 2 bases and J dropped 1 base, with 11 bases sitting between them. CDR3 in DNA: TGTGCCATCAGTGAGAGGGAAATCGTTAACTATGGCTACACCTTC. Translating it yields CAISEREIVNYGYTF.

The sample holds many counts of this clonotype. The chain uses TRBV7-8 and TRBJ2-1, with 9 bases that match TRBD2. Looked up from germline, CDR1 is SGHVS and CDR2 is FQNEAQ. The CDR3 covers 16 residues. The V gene end was trimmed by 1 base and the J gene end by 1 base; junction bases not matched to a gene: 2. The CDR3 nucleotides are TGTGCCAGCAGCTTAGTGAGCGGGAGGTCCTACAATGAGCAGTTCTTC. It encodes CASSLVSGRSYNEQFF.

In this sample, this clonotype turned up many times. The rearrangement uses TRBV2 and TRBJ1-1; possibly TRBD1 for D (6 bases). This CDR3 contains 12 residues. CDR1 is SNHLY, CDR2 FYNNEI, per germline. Between the trimmed V and J ends, which lost 9 bases and 2 bases, there was a span of 10 bases. For the CDR3, the DNA is TGTGCCAGTCGACAGGCCAACACTGAAGCTTTCTTT. Residues: CASRQANTEAFF.

This chain links TRBV19 with TRBJ2-7, with 7 nucleotides matching TRBD1. J gave up 0 bases and V 1 base, and 3 bases lay outside the gene matches. The CDR3 sequence is 15 residues long. Per germline, CDR1 LNHDA and CDR2 SQIVND (reference sequence). CDR3 protein: CASSIGQGLSYEQYF. CDR3 bases: TGTGCCAGTAGTATAGGACAGGGCCTCTCCTACGAGCAGTACTTC.

The table lists this clonotype with many counts. The genes are TRBV5-1 and TRBJ2-7, with 7 positions matching TRBD1. CDR1 and CDR2 (germline): SGHRS, YFSETQ. V was pared by 0 bases and J by 5 bases, with 2 bases of the junction left unmatched. This CDR3 is built from 13 residues. The CDR3 spells CASSLDRGNEQYF. For the CDR3, the DNA is TGCGCCAGCAGCTTGGACAGGGGCAACGAGCAGTACTTC.

This clonotype was seen only a few times. The chain carries TRBV18 and TRBJ2-7, with D uncertain. V lost 3 bases, J lost 3 bases, and 15 bases lay in between. The CDR3 totals 15 residues. CDR1 is KGHSH and CDR2 is LQKENI in the germline V gene. CDR3 protein: CASSPLGADDYEQYF. CDR3 DNA: TGTGCCAGCTCACCCTTAGGCGCTGACGACTACGAGCAGTACTTC.

This clonotype has ten or more counts. The chain recombines TRBV12-3 or TRBV12-4 with TRBJ2-1, with D unclear. Trimming pared 7 bases from V and 7 bases from J, leaving 17 bases between. The CDR3 covers 14 residues. In nucleotides, the CDR3 is TGTGCCAGCACCCCCGTCGTGTTAGGTAATGAGCAGTTCTTC. Amino acids: CASTPVVLGNEQFF.

This clonotype was observed a handful of times. The chain employs TRBV4-2 and TRBJ2-7; D is undetermined. The CDR3 is made up of 16 amino acids. The V gene lost 0 bases and the J gene lost 3 bases, with 15 bases spanning the gap. CDR1 and CDR2 from the germline V gene are LGHNA and YNFKEQ. For the CDR3, the DNA is TGTGCCAGCAGCCAAGATACCAGCGACCGATTCTACGAGCAGTACTTC. It translates to CASSQDTSDRFYEQYF.

This clonotype was detected many times. The chain uses TRBV20-1 and TRBJ2-1; 7 bases fit TRBD2. The V segment lost 1 base and the J segment 8 bases; nucleotides outside the gene matches: 8. The germline V gene encodes CDR1 DFQATT and CDR2 SNEGSKA (reference sequence). The CDR3 covers 14 residues. The CDR3 here is CSARVAGELDEQFF. DNA for the CDR3: TGCAGTGCTAGAGTCGCGGGAGAACTTGATGAGCAGTTCTTC.